The 28 T cell receptor beta chains reported below all come from one sample, sequenced in a study of CD4 T cells in relation to SARS-CoV-2 and coronaviruses. TCRdb's copy holds only in-frame clones and misses some; the assay was immunoSEQ multiplex PCR. The sample lists some 40,000 clones, under 90% occurring once. These receptors have no known antigen. The specimen sequenced was naive CD4+ T cells from PBMCs, cultured in vitro. As for subset: naive CD4+ T cells isolated by negative enrichment. The source of these receptors is an adult with COVID-19.

The rearrangement links TRBV29-1 to TRBJ1-4; D is perhaps TRBD1 (5 bases). This CDR3 region has 15 residues. Trimming stripped 2 bases from V and 7 bases from J, with 17 bases between. CDR1 is SQVTM and CDR2 is ANQGSEA in the germline V gene. CDR3 protein: CSVEPLRGRSEKLFF. The CDR3 nucleotides read TGCAGCGTTGAACCCCTAAGGGGACGGAGTGAAAAACTGTTTTTT.

The V and J genes are TRBV28 and TRBJ2-2; the D call may be TRBD1 or TRBD2 (5 bases each). The CDR3 is made up of 14 amino acids. Germline V gives CDR1 MDHEN, CDR2 SYDVKM. The germline V and J ends were trimmed by 5 bases and 4 bases, with 11 bases remaining between them. The DNA for the CDR3 is TGTGCCAGCAGTGAGGGACCTACCACCGGGGAGCTGTTTTTT. Translating gives CASSEGPTTGELFF.

This clone has just one count. The rearrangement links TRBV12-3 or TRBV12-4 to TRBJ2-2; D unresolved. The CDR3 is 11 amino acids. V dropped 6 bases and J dropped 5 bases, with 4 bases sitting between them. Written as DNA, the CDR3 is TGTGCCAGCAGAAAAACCGGGGAGCTGTTTTTT. This codes for CASRKTGELFF.

The chain is built from TRBV4-3 and TRBJ2-2; D is uncertain. The V end was cut by 6 bases, the J end by 8 bases, with 10 bases between. CDR3 length: 12 residues. The germline gives CDR1 LGHNA, CDR2 YSLEER. As DNA, the CDR3 is TGCGCCAGCAGTCGATCCCAAGGGGAGCTGTTTTTT. It yields the protein CASSRSQGELFF.

This clone was counted between two and nine times. This sequence joins TRBV30 and TRBJ2-7, with D unclear. The length of the CDR3 is 11 residues. V was trimmed by 2 bases and J by 5 bases, leaving 7 bases between them. Germline loops: CDR1 GTSNPN, CDR2 SVGIG (reference sequence). CDR3 in DNA: TGTGCCTGGAGTATCCCAAACGAGCAGTACTTC. Translated, it gives CAWSIPNEQYF.

The V and J genes are TRBV3-1 (or the pseudogene TRBV3-2) and TRBJ1-2; D may be TRBD1 (6 bases). V was clipped by 3 bases and J by 7 bases, with 9 bases between them. The length of the CDR3 is 12 residues. Germline assignment: CDR1 LGHDT and CDR2 YNNKEL (reference sequence). The CDR3 region is CASSHRGGGYTF. CDR3 DNA: TGTGCCAGCAGCCATAGGGGGGGTGGCTACACCTTC.

The V call is TRBV7-7, the J call TRBJ2-7, with 8 bases aligning to TRBD1. The CDR3 totals 15 residues. J gave up 5 bases and V 2 bases, and 8 bases lay outside the gene matches. Germline CDR1 SSHAT, CDR2 FNYEAQ (reference sequence). CDR3 in amino acids: CASSLPEDRDHEQYF. The CDR3, as DNA: TGTGCCAGCAGCTTACCAGAGGACAGGGACCACGAGCAGTACTTC.

This clone was picked up one time. The J gene is TRBJ2-1, the V gene TRBV2; TRBD2 agrees at 8 bases. The trim removed 2 bases at V and 9 bases at J, leaving 6 bases unmatched. The CDR3 sequence is 14 residues long. The germline V gene has CDR1 SNHLY and CDR2 FYNNEI. In DNA form, the CDR3 reads TGTGCCAGCAGTGAACGGGAGGGCCCTTTTGAGCAGTTCTTC. Its protein product is CASSEREGPFEQFF. Complete variable domain (other parts from reference TRBV2 and TRBJ2-1): EPEVTQTPSHQVTQMGQEVILRCVPISNHLYFYWYRQILGQKVEFLVSFYNNEISEKSEIFDDQFSVERPDGSNFTLKIRSTKLEDSAMYFCASSEREGPFEQFFGPGTRLTVL.

The chain combines TRBV3-1 (or the pseudogene TRBV3-2) with TRBJ1-3; 7 nucleotides agree with TRBD1. Germline CDR1 and CDR2: LGHDT and YNNKEL (reference sequence). This CDR3 comprises 14 residues. Germline trimming cut 4 bases from V and 2 bases from J; bases unmatched to any gene: 2. CDR3 in amino acids: CASSLRGPGNTIYF. Here the CDR3 DNA reads TGTGCCAGCAGCCTAAGGGGGCCTGGAAACACCATATATTTT.

This chain connects TRBV5-4 to TRBJ1-2; D uncertain. V was cut by 1 base and J by 3 bases, with 7 bases left in between. The CDR3 runs to 13 residues. Germline V gene data show CDR1 as SGHNT and CDR2 as YYREEE (reference sequence). CDR3 nucleotides: TGTGCCAGCAGCTTGAACAGAGACTATGGCTACACCTTC. This gives the protein CASSLNRDYGYTF.

This sequence joins TRBV9 and TRBJ2-2; TRBD2 matches at 7 bases. CDR1 is SGDLS, CDR2 YYNGEE, per germline. The CDR3 is made up of 18 amino acids. V trimming: 0 bases; J trimming: 5 bases; junction bases outside the gene matches: 13. The CDR3 sequence: CASSVARAAGFETGELFF. The CDR3 DNA follows: TGTGCCAGCAGCGTAGCTCGGGCAGCGGGATTCGAGACCGGGGAGCTGTTTTTT.

This chain links TRBV24-1 with TRBJ2-5; D remains ambiguous. V was trimmed by 4 bases and J by 7 bases, leaving 18 bases between them. The CDR3 is 15 amino acids. Germline lookup yields CDR1 KGHDR and CDR2 SFDVKD. The CDR3 spells CATSDTHLGRGTQYF. DNA of the CDR3: TGTGCCACCAGTGACACACACCTTGGACGTGGGACCCAGTACTTC.

The chain carries TRBV3-1 (or the pseudogene TRBV3-2) and TRBJ1-2; D call uncertain. In germline, CDR1 is LGHDT, CDR2 YNNKEL (reference sequence). There are 15 residues in the CDR3. The V and J ends lost 3 bases and 1 base respectively, with 12 bases between them. The CDR3 DNA reads TGTGCCAGCAGCCAGTCAGTCCAATTTAACTATGGCTACACCTTC. Amino acids: CASSQSVQFNYGYTF.

The J gene is TRBJ2-1, the V gene TRBV10-3; 7 bases match TRBD1. Trimming at V came to 10 bases and at J to 9 bases, leaving 15 bases not matched to a gene. From germline, CDR1 is ENHRY and CDR2 SYGVKD. CDR3 length: 14 amino acids. CDR3 DNA sequence: TGTGCCACCACCGGGACAGATGCTATGGGTGAGCAGTTCTTC. This sequence encodes CATTGTDAMGEQFF.

V gene TRBV5-8 combines with J gene TRBJ2-3; D gene unclear. With 7 bases removed from V and 1 base from J, the gap between germline ends came to 7 bases. In germline, CDR1 is SGHTS, CDR2 YDEGEE. The CDR3 extends over 12 amino acids. The CDR3 nucleotides are TGTGCCAGCTCAGCGCGCACAGATACGCAGTATTTT. This encodes CASSARTDTQYF.

The J gene is TRBJ2-7, the V gene TRBV3-1 (or the pseudogene TRBV3-2), with 7 bases fitting TRBD1. CDR3 length equals 14 residues. J gave up 3 bases and V 7 bases, and 9 bases lay outside the gene matches. Per germline, CDR1 LGHDT and CDR2 YNNKEL (reference sequence). The CDR3 here is CASNSLGQNYEQYF. The CDR3 DNA reads TGTGCCAGCAACTCTCTGGGACAGAACTACGAGCAGTACTTC.

This clone qualifies as medium-sized. V is TRBV28 and J is TRBJ2-6, with unresolved D. V was shortened by 7 bases and J by 0 bases, with 16 bases between the two germline ends. The CDR3 covers 17 residues. In germline, CDR1 is MDHEN, CDR2 SYDVKM. CDR3 in DNA: TGTGCCAGCAACCAACAGCCCAGCATCTCTGGGGCCAACGTCCTGACTTTC. Translating gives CASNQQPSISGANVLTF.

This clone has just one count. The rearrangement links TRBV5-1 to TRBJ2-4; no reliable D call. The CDR3 is 17 residues long. From germline, CDR1 is SGHRS and CDR2 YFSETQ. V dropped 1 base and J dropped 0 bases, with 14 bases sitting between them. The CDR3 loop is CASSLSASILAKNIQYF. As DNA, the CDR3 is TGCGCCAGCAGCTTGTCGGCTTCCATACTAGCCAAAAACATTCAGTACTTC.

The gene calls are TRBV5-1 and TRBJ2-1; D is possibly TRBD1 (6 bases). Germline loops: CDR1 SGHRS, CDR2 YFSETQ. V was trimmed by 0 bases and J by 0 bases, leaving 7 bases between them. The CDR3 is 15 residues long. CDR3 nucleotides: TGCGCCAGCAGCTTGGGGGACAACTCCTACAATGAGCAGTTCTTC. Its translation is CASSLGDNSYNEQFF.

This clone was recorded once. The chain has TRBV7-9 and TRBJ2-7; D is unclear. The V gene's germline CDR1 is SEHNR and CDR2 FQNEAQ (reference sequence). V lost 4 bases and J 2 bases, leaving 12 bases between the germline ends. The CDR3 sequence is 14 residues long. The DNA of the CDR3 is TGTGCCAGCAGCTCTCTAATGAAGGCCTACGAGCAGTACTTC. Amino acids: CASSSLMKAYEQYF.

This clone ranks as medium-sized. The V gene is TRBV12-2, the J gene TRBJ2-1; the D segment call TRBD1 is taken from the table without a DNA check. TRBV12-2 is given as a pseudogene. The CDR3 covers 15 residues. In nucleotides, the CDR3 is TGTGCAAGTCGCGTTCGTGGGCCGCGTTACAATGAGCAGTTCTTC. This encodes CASRVRGPRYNEQFF.

The V gene is TRBV19, the J gene TRBJ1-6; no definite D call. CDR1 is LNHDA, CDR2 SQIVND, per germline (reference sequence). This CDR3 has 17 residues. Trimming pared 6 bases from V and 0 bases from J, leaving 15 bases between. CDR3 amino acids: CASRNIRESSYNSPLHF. CDR3 DNA sequence: TGTGCCAGTAGAAATATCCGGGAGAGCTCCTATAATTCACCCCTCCACTTT.

This clone occurred a few times. The genes are TRBV7-2 and TRBJ1-1; D call uncertain. V lost 6 bases, J lost 8 bases, and 13 bases lay in between. From germline, CDR1 is SGHTA and CDR2 FQGNSA. This CDR3 spans 12 amino acids. The CDR3 bases are TGTGCCAGCAGGAATGGTCAAGTGGAAGCTTTCTTT. It is translated as CASRNGQVEAFF.

CDR3 DNA sequence: TGTGCCAGCAGCTTAGAGTTTCAGCGACACTACGAGCAGTACTTC. Its protein is CASSLEFQRHYEQYF. V gene TRBV7-2 combines with J gene TRBJ2-7, with no clear D. CDR1 SGHTA and CDR2 FQGNSA come from the germline V gene. The germline V and J ends were trimmed by 1 base and 3 bases, with 13 bases remaining between them. The CDR3 has 15 amino acids.

The chain carries TRBV5-8 and TRBJ2-4; a weak D match, TRBD2 (5 bases). Germline CDR1 reads SGHTS; CDR2 reads YDEGEE. Trimming shortened V by 0 bases and J by 7 bases, and 11 bases separated the two germline ends. The CDR3 contains 14 residues. The CDR3 loop reads CASSLGLAENIQYF. The CDR3 bases are TGTGCCAGCAGCTTGGGGCTAGCTGAGAACATTCAGTACTTC.

V is TRBV4-1 and J is TRBJ1-6; D may be TRBD1 (5 bases). This CDR3 contains 14 residues. V dropped 8 bases and J dropped 7 bases, with 15 bases sitting between them. Germline CDR1 MGHRA, CDR2 YSYEKL. The CDR3 DNA sequence: TGCGCCAGCGGAGGAACAGGCCGCAATTCACCCCTCCACTTT. This translates into CASGGTGRNSPLHF.

This clone was counted a single time. The chain couples TRBV19 to TRBJ2-2; D perhaps matches TRBD2 (6 bases). This CDR3 spans 17 amino acids. V gave up 4 bases and J gave up 0 bases, with 15 bases separating them. Germline V gene lookup returns CDR1 LNHDA and CDR2 SQIVND (reference sequence). The CDR3, as DNA: TGTGCCAGTAGTACCTCCCCCCTAGCGACGAACACCGGGGAGCTGTTTTTT. The encoded protein is CASSTSPLATNTGELFF.

This sequence joins TRBV10-2 and TRBJ2-1; no clear D gene. Germline assignment: CDR1 WSHSY and CDR2 SAAADI. The CDR3 spans 11 residues. V was trimmed by 4 bases and J by 6 bases, leaving 4 bases between them. The CDR3 region is CASSVTNEQFF. CDR3 coding DNA: TGCGCCAGCAGTGTAACCAATGAGCAGTTCTTC.